This T cell receptor (beta chain) was captured in a study of cytomegalovirus exposure and HLA in healthy donors. The CDR3 spans 16 residues. V shed 4 bases, J shed 8 bases, and the junction held 14 bases outside the gene matches. CDR1 and CDR2 (germline): SQVTM, ANQGSEA. Regarding the study as a whole: Reportedly, HLA-A and HLA-B alleles of most subjects were accurately predicted from TCR beta.

This clone came up once. Antigen: not known. In the PCR, 60 Vbeta and 13 Jbeta primers were used. Profiling relied on immunoSEQ multiplex PCR, and the TCRdb table lists in-frame clones only, not all of them. The sample lists 120,000 or so clones, over 60% occurring once. This sequence joins TRBV29-1 and TRBJ1-4; 9 bases are a match to TRBD1. The sample taken for sequencing was PBMCs. The receptor was isolated from a young woman in good health and CMV-seronegative. DNA for the CDR3: TGCAGCGTTGGTGGCCCGGGACAGGGAGTTTCGGAAAAACTGTTTTTT. As protein: CSVGGPGQGVSEKLFF.